The 15 T cell receptor beta chains below all came from one sample that was sequenced in a study of T-cell memory formation after mild COVID-19. Each CDR3 protein is one row after TCRdb ran MiXCR on the 5' RACE reads. The table shows about 620,000 distinct CDR3 sequences, with about a sixth occurring only once. The material sequenced was PBMCs or a T cell subset sorted from them (not recorded which). Receptor source: an adult woman who had mild COVID-19 (a few samples of this study predate the infection). Cell type and time point are not known.

The table lists this clonotype with a few counts. V gene TRBV3-1 combines with J gene TRBJ1-6, with D unresolved. CDR3 size: 14 residues. With 3 bases removed from V and 10 bases from J, the gap between germline ends came to 13 bases. CDR1 is LGHDT, CDR2 YNNKEL, per germline (reference sequence). CDR3 DNA sequence: TGTGCCAGCAGCCATTGGGTCTTGGTCTCACCCCTCCACTTT. Encoded protein: CASSHWVLVSPLHF.

The chain joins TRBV5-6 to TRBJ2-7; D is perhaps TRBD1 or TRBD2 (5 bases each). Between the trimmed V and J ends, which lost 2 bases and 7 bases, there was a span of 25 bases. Looked up from germline, CDR1 is SGHDT and CDR2 is YYEEEE. This CDR3 region has 17 residues. The CDR3 DNA reads TGTGCCAGCAGCTTAGCCCCAGGGTCCAGGCGCACGGGAGAGCAGTACTTC. Translated: CASSLAPGSRRTGEQYF.

This clonotype has more than one count but fewer than ten. The gene calls are TRBV2 and TRBJ2-3, with TRBD1 matching 9 bases. With 4 bases clipped from V and 3 bases from J, the junction kept 5 bases outside the gene matches. This CDR3 spans 15 amino acids. Germline V lookup: CDR1 SNHLY, CDR2 FYNNEI. The CDR3 reads CASSAEQGATDTQYF. The CDR3 DNA reads as TGTGCCAGCAGTGCTGAACAGGGGGCAACAGATACGCAGTATTTT.

There are a few counts of this clonotype. The J gene is TRBJ1-4, the V gene TRBV6-6; D remains ambiguous. From germline, CDR1 is MNHNY and CDR2 SVGAGI (reference sequence). The CDR3 is 14 amino acids. Trimming cost V 1 base and J 6 bases, with 9 bases left between them. The CDR3: CASSYFEADEKLFF. In DNA, the CDR3 is TGTGCCAGCAGTTACTTCGAGGCGGATGAAAAACTGTTTTTT.

This clonotype occurred a few times. This CDR3 reads CASSPQESEAFF. The CDR3 DNA reads TGTGCCAGCTCACCTCAGGAGAGTGAAGCTTTCTTT. The chain links TRBV18 to TRBJ1-1; no firm D call. The CDR3 has 12 residues. Trimming removed 3 bases at V and 7 bases at J, with 9 bases between. The germline gives CDR1 KGHSH, CDR2 LQKENI.

The sample holds a few counts of this clonotype. The V call is TRBV20-1, the J call TRBJ2-1, with TRBD2 identical over 9 bases. CDR3 size: 15 residues. Germline V lookup: CDR1 DFQATT, CDR2 SNEGSKA (reference sequence). Trimming cost V 6 bases and J 9 bases; bases outside gene matches: 15. The CDR3 nucleotides are TGCAGTGCAAAACCGGGACTAGCTTCACATCGTGAGCAGTTCTTC. This translates into CSAKPGLASHREQFF.

This sequence joins TRBV9 and TRBJ2-2; D may correspond to TRBD1 or TRBD2 (5 bases each). Between the trimmed V and J ends, which lost 3 bases and 5 bases, there was a span of 14 bases. This CDR3 contains 15 residues. Germline V gene lookup returns CDR1 SGDLS and CDR2 YYNGEE. The CDR3, as DNA: TGTGCCAGCAGCGCGGACAAGGGACGAACCGGGGAGCTGTTTTTT. It is translated as CASSADKGRTGELFF.

The DNA of the CDR3 is TGCGCCAGCAGCCCACCAGCGGGAGTAGGTGGGGATGAGCAGTTCTTC. It translates to CASSPPAGVGGDEQFF. The chain has TRBV4-1 and TRBJ2-1; 8 bases are a match to TRBD2. CDR1 is MGHRA and CDR2 is YSYEKL in the germline V gene. The CDR3 has 16 residues. The junction had 13 bases not matched to a gene; V was cut back by 4 bases and J by 8 bases.

The V gene is TRBV18, the J gene TRBJ1-1; D is undetermined. V lost 7 bases and J lost 0, with 9 bases in between. This CDR3 is built from 13 residues. Looked up from germline, CDR1 is KGHSH and CDR2 is LQKENI. The CDR3 loop reads CASLETMNTEAFF. The CDR3 DNA reads as TGTGCCAGCTTAGAGACCATGAACACTGAAGCTTTCTTT.

The rearrangement uses TRBV7-8 and TRBJ2-2, with TRBD1 identical over 10 bases. Germline lookup yields CDR1 SGHVS and CDR2 FQNEAQ. The CDR3 sequence is 16 residues long. J gave up 5 bases and V 5 bases, and 8 bases lay outside the gene matches. The CDR3, as DNA: TGTGCCAGCAGCCCCCGCCGGACAGGGGGTACCGGGGAGCTGTTTTTT. Translating gives CASSPRRTGGTGELFF.

The V and J genes are TRBV7-9 and TRBJ2-3; D not certain. Trimming took off 5 bases at V and 2 bases at J, with 8 bases between the two ends. Per germline, CDR1 SEHNR and CDR2 FQNEAQ (reference sequence). CDR3 length equals 13 residues. The CDR3 protein is CASSGDATDTQYF. CDR3 in DNA: TGTGCCAGCAGCGGAGACGCCACAGATACGCAGTATTTT.

The chain uses TRBV6-5 and TRBJ2-7; 14 bases agree with TRBD2. With 8 bases clipped from V and 5 bases from J, the junction kept 8 bases outside the gene matches. This CDR3 contains 15 residues. CDR1 and CDR2 (germline): MNHEY, SVGAGI. The CDR3 reads CASGTSGRGWDEQYF. CDR3 nucleotides: TGTGCCAGCGGGACTAGCGGGAGAGGCTGGGACGAGCAGTACTTC.

V and J are TRBV29-1 and TRBJ2-5, with D unresolved. V shed 5 bases and J shed 1 base, with 8 bases lying between them. The CDR3 contains 12 residues. Germline CDR1 reads SQVTM; CDR2 reads ANQGSEA. The CDR3 DNA sequence: TGCAGCGTTTGGTCCTCCCAAGAGACCCAGTACTTC. This codes for CSVWSSQETQYF.

The rearrangement links TRBV6-5 to TRBJ2-7; 8 nucleotides align to TRBD2. The DNA end is a closer match to TRBJ2-4, so the J assignment may be wrong. Germline values: CDR1 MNHEY, CDR2 SVGAGI. The CDR3 runs to 14 residues. CDR3 residues: CATEDGGAGNIQYF. In DNA form, the CDR3 reads TGTGCCACCGAAGACGGGGGGGCGGGAAACATTCAGTACTTC.

This clonotype was observed at least ten times. The chain recombines TRBV12-3 or TRBV12-4 with TRBJ1-1; D not certain. V was shortened by 6 bases and J by 4 bases, with 12 bases between the two germline ends. This CDR3 region has 13 residues. CDR3 bases: TGTGCCAGCAGCCATAGGGAAGGCACTGAAGCTTTCTTT. Protein product: CASSHREGTEAFF.